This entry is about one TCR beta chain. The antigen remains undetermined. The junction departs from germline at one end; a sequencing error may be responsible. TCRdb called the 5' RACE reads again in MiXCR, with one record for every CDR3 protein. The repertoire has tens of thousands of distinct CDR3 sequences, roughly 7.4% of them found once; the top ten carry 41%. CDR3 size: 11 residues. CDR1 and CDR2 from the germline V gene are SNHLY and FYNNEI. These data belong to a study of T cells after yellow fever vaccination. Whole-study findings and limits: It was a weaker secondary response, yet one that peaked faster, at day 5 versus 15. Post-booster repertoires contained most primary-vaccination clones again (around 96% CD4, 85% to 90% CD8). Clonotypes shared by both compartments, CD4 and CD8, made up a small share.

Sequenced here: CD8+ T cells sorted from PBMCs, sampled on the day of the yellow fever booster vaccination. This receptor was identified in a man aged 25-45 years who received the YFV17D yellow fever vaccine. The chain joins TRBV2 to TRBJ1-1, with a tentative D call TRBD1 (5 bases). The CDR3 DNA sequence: TGTGCCTCGGGGACGAACATTGAAGCTTTCTTT. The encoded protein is CASGTNIEAFF.